This T cell receptor (beta chain) was identified during a study of blood T cell repertoires in COVID-19. In its sample, this clone was seen once. As handled by the study authors: By means of reference gene primer amplification, nucleated cell counts were estimated. The data were produced by immunoSEQ multiplex PCR, yet TCRdb's version contains in-frame clones alone and is incomplete. V and J calls and clone size are copied from that table; D and trimming were computed from the DNA. The sample yields around 150,000 clones, around 88% seen once. Between the trimmed V and J ends, which lost 5 bases and 3 bases, there was a span of 10 bases. The CDR3 covers 13 residues. Germline CDR1 reads MDHEN; CDR2 reads SYDVKM.

The TCR sequence derives from a human donor in a cohort sampled during active COVID-19. This rearrangement joins TRBV28 to TRBJ1-1; possibly TRBD1 for D (6 bases). The source material was peripheral blood. The CDR3 region is CASSNRADTEAFF. The CDR3 region has the DNA TGTGCCAGCAGTAACAGGGCGGACACTGAAGCTTTCTTT.